Presented here are 3 T cell receptor beta chains from one specimen sequenced in a study of blood T cell repertoires in COVID-19. The protocol was immunoSEQ multiplex PCR, while the TCRdb copy is restricted to in-frame clones and leaves out a portion. This table has about 84,000 clones, approximately 86% appearing once. What was sequenced was peripheral blood. These receptors all come from a woman of 80 years or more with acute or convalescent COVID-19.

V gene TRBV7-2 combines with J gene TRBJ1-3; D remains ambiguous. Germline V gene data show CDR1 as SGHTA and CDR2 as FQGNSA. The CDR3 sequence is 14 residues long. The ends were cut back, 0 bases at V and 4 bases at J, with 7 bases in the middle. In nucleotides, the CDR3 is TGTGCCAGCAGCTTAGCTGTAGTGGGAAACACCATATATTTT. Its protein is CASSLAVVGNTIYF. The whole variable domain, remainder taken from reference TRBV7-2 and TRBJ1-3, is GAGVSQSPSNKVTEKGKDVELRCDPISGHTALYWYRQSLGQGLEFLIYFQGNSAPDKSGLPSDRFSAERTGGSVSTLTIQRTQQEDSAVYLCASSLAVVGNTIYFGEGSWLTVV.

The V and J genes are TRBV20-1 and TRBJ2-3, with no clear D. The germline V gene encodes CDR1 DFQATT and CDR2 SNEGSKA (reference sequence). V lost 6 bases and J lost 3, with 7 bases in between. This CDR3 has 11 amino acids. The CDR3 spells CSAGATDTQYF. DNA for the CDR3: TGCAGTGCCGGAGCTACAGATACGCAGTATTTT.

This chain joins TRBV7-9 and TRBJ1-6; 8 nucleotides agree with TRBD1. The V gene end was trimmed by 4 bases and the J gene end by 11 bases; junction bases not matched to a gene: 4. The V gene's germline CDR1 is SEHNR and CDR2 FQNEAQ (reference sequence). The CDR3 extends over 13 amino acids. This chain's CDR3 is CASSWTGLTPLHF. DNA of the CDR3: TGTGCCAGCAGCTGGACAGGGTTAACACCCCTCCACTTT. Variable domain in full (rest from reference TRBV7-9 and TRBJ1-6): DTGVSQNPRHKITKRGQNVTFRCDPISEHNRLYWYRQTLGQGPEFLTYFQNEAQLEKSRLLSDRFSAERPKGSFSTLEIQRTEQGDSAMYLCASSWTGLTPLHFGNGTRLTVT.